Shown below are 8 T cell receptor beta chains from a single sample sequenced in a study of cytomegalovirus exposure and HLA in healthy donors. PCR used 60 Vbeta primers and 13 Jbeta primers. The repertoire was sequenced with immunoSEQ multiplex PCR; TCRdb's copy has only in-frame clones and lacks some. Among about 190,000 clones listed, around 86% were seen once. The sequenced material came from PBMCs. The receptor source for this set is a woman younger than 30 in good health and CMV-seronegative.

CDR3 nucleotides: TGTGCTAGTGGTCCATTCACAACAGGGGTTGACGAGCAGTACTTC. This gives the protein CASGPFTTGVDEQYF. This chain connects TRBV12-5 to TRBJ2-7, with 7 bases fitting TRBD1. The junction had 12 bases not matched to a gene; V was cut back by 5 bases and J by 5 bases. In germline, CDR1 is LGHNT, CDR2 FRNRAP. The CDR3 extends over 15 amino acids.

The CDR3 DNA sequence: TGTGCCATCAGTGTAGGGGATTACTATGGCTACACCTTC. Its translation: CAISVGDYYGYTF. The rearrangement uses TRBV10-3 and TRBJ1-2, with a possible D match to TRBD1 (5 bases). The CDR3 loop spans 13 amino acids. Germline CDR1 reads ENHRY; CDR2 reads SYGVKD. The ends were cut back, 4 bases at V and 3 bases at J, with 9 bases in the middle.

V and J are TRBV6-7 and TRBJ1-4, with TRBD1 matching 7 bases. TRBV6-7 is given ORF status, its function remaining uncertain. Trimming removed 5 bases from V and 6 bases from J; junction bases left unmatched: 9. This CDR3 has 15 amino acids. The CDR3 region has the DNA TGTGCCAGCAGTCCTATCCGGGACAGCGATGAAAAACTGTTTTTT. This translates into CASSPIRDSDEKLFF.

This chain uses TRBV6-5 with TRBJ2-7; 8 bases fit TRBD2. This CDR3 is built from 16 residues. V gave up 4 bases and J gave up 0 bases; unmatched junction bases: 8. Germline CDR1 MNHEY, CDR2 SVGAGI. The DNA for the CDR3 is TGTGCCAGCAGTTTTGTGGCGGGGGGCGCCTCCTACGAGCAGTACTTC. This encodes CASSFVAGGASYEQYF.

The chain employs TRBV30 and TRBJ2-5; 7 nucleotides line up with TRBD2. This CDR3 has 13 residues. CDR1 is GTSNPN, CDR2 SVGIG, per germline (reference sequence). V gave up 2 bases and J gave up 7 bases; unmatched junction bases: 7. CDR3 protein: CAWSLLGGRTQYF. CDR3 nucleotide sequence: TGTGCCTGGAGTCTCTTGGGGGGGAGGACCCAGTACTTC.

The V gene is TRBV7-9, the J gene TRBJ2-7; 9 positions match TRBD1. CDR1 and CDR2 (germline): SEHNR, FQNEAQ (reference sequence). The CDR3 runs 14 residues. After removal of 7 bases from V and 1 base from J, the junction contained 5 bases not matched to a gene. The CDR3 nucleotides read TGTGCCAGCAAAACCGGGACAGGGTCCTACGAGCAGTACTTC. The encoded protein is CASKTGTGSYEQYF.

The chain combines TRBV5-1 with TRBJ1-3, with D possibly TRBD1 on 6 matching bases. Germline V gene lookup returns CDR1 SGHRS and CDR2 YFSETQ. The V gene lost 4 bases and the J gene lost 4 bases, with 9 bases spanning the gap. This CDR3 contains 13 residues. The DNA for the CDR3 is TGCGCCAGCAGCCCAGGGGAAGGAAACACCATATATTTT. As protein: CASSPGEGNTIYF.

This rearrangement joins TRBV6-1 to TRBJ2-3; TRBD2 matches 7 bases. After removal of 8 bases from V and 5 bases from J, the junction contained 10 bases not matched to a gene. Germline V gives CDR1 MNHNS, CDR2 SASEGT. This CDR3 comprises 14 residues. CDR3 protein: CASSGEGRGDTQYF. In DNA, the CDR3 is TGTGCCAGCTCGGGGGAGGGCCGAGGAGATACGCAGTATTTT.